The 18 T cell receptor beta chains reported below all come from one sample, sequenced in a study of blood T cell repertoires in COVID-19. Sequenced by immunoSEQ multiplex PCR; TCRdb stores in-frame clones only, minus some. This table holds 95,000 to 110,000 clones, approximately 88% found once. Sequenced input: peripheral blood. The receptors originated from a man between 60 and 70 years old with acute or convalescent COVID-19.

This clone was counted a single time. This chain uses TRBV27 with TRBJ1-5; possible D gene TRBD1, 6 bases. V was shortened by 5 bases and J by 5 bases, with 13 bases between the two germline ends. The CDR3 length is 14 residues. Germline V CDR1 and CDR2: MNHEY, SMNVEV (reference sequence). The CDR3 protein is CASSADSSYQPQHF. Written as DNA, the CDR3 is TGTGCCAGCAGTGCGGACAGTTCTTATCAGCCCCAGCATTTT.

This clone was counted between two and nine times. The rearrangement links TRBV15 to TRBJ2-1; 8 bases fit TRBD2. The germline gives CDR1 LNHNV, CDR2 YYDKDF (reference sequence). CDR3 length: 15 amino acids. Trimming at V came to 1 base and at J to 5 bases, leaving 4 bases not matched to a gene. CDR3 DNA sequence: TGTGCCACCAGCAGAGTTGCGGGGGGTAACAATGAGCAGTTCTTC. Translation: CATSRVAGGNNEQFF.

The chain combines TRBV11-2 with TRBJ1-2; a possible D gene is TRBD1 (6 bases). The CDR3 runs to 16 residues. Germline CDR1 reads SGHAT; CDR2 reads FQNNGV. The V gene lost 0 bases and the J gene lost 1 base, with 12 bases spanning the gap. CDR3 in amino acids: CASSLDSGTINYGYTF. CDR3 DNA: TGTGCCAGCAGCTTAGATTCTGGGACAATTAACTATGGCTACACCTTC.

CDR3 sequence reads: CASGRSGAYANTGELFF. CDR3 in DNA: TGCGCCAGCGGCCGATCTGGGGCATACGCGAACACCGGGGAGCTGTTTTTT. V and J are TRBV4-1 and TRBJ2-2; TRBD1 might be the D (5 bases). CDR3 length: 17 amino acids. Germline assignment: CDR1 MGHRA and CDR2 YSYEKL. Trimming removed 8 bases at V and 0 bases at J, with 19 bases between.

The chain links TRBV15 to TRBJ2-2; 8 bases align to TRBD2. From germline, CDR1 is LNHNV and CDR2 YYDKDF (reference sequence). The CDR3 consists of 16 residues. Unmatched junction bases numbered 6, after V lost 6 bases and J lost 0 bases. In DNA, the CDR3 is TGTGCCACCAGGGAGGCGGGAGGCCCGAACACCGGGGAGCTGTTTTTT. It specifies CATREAGGPNTGELFF.

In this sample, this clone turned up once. In nucleotides, the CDR3 is TGTGCCAGCAGTTTTTCTAGGAGCGGGAGGATCACAGATACGCAGTATTTT. Translated: CASSFSRSGRITDTQYF. The V call is TRBV28, the J call TRBJ2-3, with 9 bases that match TRBD2. With V trimmed by 3 bases and J by 2 bases, 9 bases remained unmatched. The V gene's germline CDR1 is MDHEN and CDR2 SYDVKM. The length of the CDR3 is 17 residues.

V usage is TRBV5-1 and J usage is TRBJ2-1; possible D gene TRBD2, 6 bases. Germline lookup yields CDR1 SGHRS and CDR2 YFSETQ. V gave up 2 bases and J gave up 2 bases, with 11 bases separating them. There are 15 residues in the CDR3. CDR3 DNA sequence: TGCGCCAGCAGCTTTAGGAGGGCCCCCTACAATGAGCAGTTCTTC. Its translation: CASSFRRAPYNEQFF.

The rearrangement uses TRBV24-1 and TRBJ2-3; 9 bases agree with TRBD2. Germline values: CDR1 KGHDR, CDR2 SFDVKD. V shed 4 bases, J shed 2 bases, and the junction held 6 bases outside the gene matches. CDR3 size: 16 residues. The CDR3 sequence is CATSEASGATTDTQYF. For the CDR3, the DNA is TGTGCCACCAGTGAGGCTAGCGGGGCGACCACAGATACGCAGTATTTT.

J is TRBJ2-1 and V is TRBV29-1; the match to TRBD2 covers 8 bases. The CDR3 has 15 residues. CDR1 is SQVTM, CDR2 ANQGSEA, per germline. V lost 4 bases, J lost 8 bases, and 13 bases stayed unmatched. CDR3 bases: TGCAGCGTTGGGGAGGAAACTAGCGGTCACCATGAGCAGTTCTTC. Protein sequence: CSVGEETSGHHEQFF.

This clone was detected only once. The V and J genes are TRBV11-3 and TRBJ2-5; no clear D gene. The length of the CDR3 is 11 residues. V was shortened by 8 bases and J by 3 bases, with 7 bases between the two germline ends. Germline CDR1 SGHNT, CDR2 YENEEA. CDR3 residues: CASGKKETQYF. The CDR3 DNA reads TGTGCCAGCGGCAAAAAAGAGACCCAGTACTTC.

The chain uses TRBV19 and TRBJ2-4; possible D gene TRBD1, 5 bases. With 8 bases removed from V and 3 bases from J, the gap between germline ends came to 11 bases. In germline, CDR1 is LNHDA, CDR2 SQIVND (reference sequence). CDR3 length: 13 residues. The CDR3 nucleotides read TGTGCCAGTGCTTCAGGGCGCAAAAACATTCAGTACTTC. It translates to CASASGRKNIQYF.

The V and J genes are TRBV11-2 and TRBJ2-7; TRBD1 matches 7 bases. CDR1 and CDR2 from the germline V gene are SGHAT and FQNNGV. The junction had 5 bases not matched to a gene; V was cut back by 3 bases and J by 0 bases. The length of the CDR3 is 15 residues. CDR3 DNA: TGTGCCAGCAGCTTCAATCCAGGGGGCTCCTACGAGCAGTACTTC. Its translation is CASSFNPGGSYEQYF. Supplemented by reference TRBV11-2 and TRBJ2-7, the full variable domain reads EAGVAQSPRYKIIEKRQSVAFWCNPISGHATLYWYQQILGQGPKLLIQFQNNGVVDDSQLPKDRFSAERLKGVDSTLKIQPAKLEDSAVYLCASSFNPGGSYEQYFGPGTRLTVT.

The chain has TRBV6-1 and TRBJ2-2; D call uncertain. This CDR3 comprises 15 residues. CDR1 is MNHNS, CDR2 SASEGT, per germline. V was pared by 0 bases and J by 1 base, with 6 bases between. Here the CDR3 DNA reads TGTGCCAGCAGTGAAGCTGTCCAGAACACCGGGGAGCTGTTTTTT. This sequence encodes CASSEAVQNTGELFF.

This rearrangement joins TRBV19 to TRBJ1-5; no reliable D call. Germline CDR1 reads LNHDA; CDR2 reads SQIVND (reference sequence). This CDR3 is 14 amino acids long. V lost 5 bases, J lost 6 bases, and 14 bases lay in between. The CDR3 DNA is TGTGCCAGTAGTCCCCGACGGGTAGGTCAGCCCCAGCATTTT. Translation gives CASSPRRVGQPQHF.

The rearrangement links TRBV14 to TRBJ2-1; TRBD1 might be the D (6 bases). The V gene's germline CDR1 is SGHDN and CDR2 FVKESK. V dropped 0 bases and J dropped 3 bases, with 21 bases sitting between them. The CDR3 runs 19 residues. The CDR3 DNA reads TGTGCCAGCAGCCAAGATGGGGATACAGGGACCCGTATCTACAATGAGCAGTTCTTC. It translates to CASSQDGDTGTRIYNEQFF.

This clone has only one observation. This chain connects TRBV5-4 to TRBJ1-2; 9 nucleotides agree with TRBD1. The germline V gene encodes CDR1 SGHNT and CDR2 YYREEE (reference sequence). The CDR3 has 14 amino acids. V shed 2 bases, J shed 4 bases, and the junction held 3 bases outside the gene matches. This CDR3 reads CASSLQGAGYGYTF. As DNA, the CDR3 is TGTGCCAGCAGCTTACAGGGGGCGGGCTATGGCTACACCTTC.

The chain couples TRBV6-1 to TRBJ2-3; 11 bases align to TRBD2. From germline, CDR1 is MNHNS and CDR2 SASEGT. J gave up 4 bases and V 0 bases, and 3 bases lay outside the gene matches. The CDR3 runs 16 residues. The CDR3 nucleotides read TGTGCCAGCAGTGAAGCTTTAGCGGGAGGGTCAGATACGCAGTATTTT. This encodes CASSEALAGGSDTQYF.

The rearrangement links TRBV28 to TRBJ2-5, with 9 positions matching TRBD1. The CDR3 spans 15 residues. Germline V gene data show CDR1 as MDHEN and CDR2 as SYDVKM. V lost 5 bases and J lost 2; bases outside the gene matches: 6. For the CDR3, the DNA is TGTGCCAGCAGTCGACCGGGACAGGGACAAGAGACCCAGTACTTC. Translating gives CASSRPGQGQETQYF. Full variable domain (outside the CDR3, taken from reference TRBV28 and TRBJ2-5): DVKVTQSSRYLVKRTGEKVFLECVQDMDHENMFWYRQDPGLGLRLIYFSYDVKMKEKGDIPEGYSVSREKKERFSLILESASTNQTSMYLCASSRPGQGQETQYFGPGTRLLVL.